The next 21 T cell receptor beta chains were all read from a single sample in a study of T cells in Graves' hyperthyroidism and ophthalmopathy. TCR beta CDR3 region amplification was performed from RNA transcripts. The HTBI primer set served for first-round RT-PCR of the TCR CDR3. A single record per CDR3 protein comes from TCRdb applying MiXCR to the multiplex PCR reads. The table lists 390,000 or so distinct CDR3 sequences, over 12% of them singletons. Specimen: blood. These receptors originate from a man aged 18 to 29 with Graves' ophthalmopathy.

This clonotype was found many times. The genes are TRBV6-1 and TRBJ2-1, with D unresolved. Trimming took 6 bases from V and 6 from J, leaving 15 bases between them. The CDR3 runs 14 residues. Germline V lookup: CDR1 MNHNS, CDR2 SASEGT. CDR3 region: CASSSEPLSNEQFF. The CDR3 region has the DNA TGTGCCAGCAGCTCAGAGCCCCTAAGCAATGAGCAGTTCTTC.

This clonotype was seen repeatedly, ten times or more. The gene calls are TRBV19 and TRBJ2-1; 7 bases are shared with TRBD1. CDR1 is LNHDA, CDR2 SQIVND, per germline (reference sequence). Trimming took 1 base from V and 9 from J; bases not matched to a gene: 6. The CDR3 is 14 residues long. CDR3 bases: TGTGCCAGTAGTATAGGAGGGGGCCGACGTGAGCAGTTCTTC. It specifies CASSIGGGRREQFF.

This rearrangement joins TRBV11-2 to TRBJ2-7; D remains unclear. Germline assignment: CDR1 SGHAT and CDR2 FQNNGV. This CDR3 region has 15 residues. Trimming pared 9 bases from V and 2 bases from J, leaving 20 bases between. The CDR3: CASSIVRRGAYEQYF. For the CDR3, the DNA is TGTGCCAGTAGTATAGTCCGGAGAGGCGCCTACGAGCAGTACTTC.

This CDR3 is CATLFLAGIDGQYF. CDR3 nucleotides: TGTGCCACCTTGTTTTTAGCGGGAATTGACGGGCAGTACTTC. The V and J genes are TRBV2 and TRBJ2-7; 8 bases match TRBD2. There are 14 residues in the CDR3. Germline CDR1 is SNHLY and CDR2 is FYNNEI. V was clipped by 10 bases and J by 9 bases; unmatched bases: 17.

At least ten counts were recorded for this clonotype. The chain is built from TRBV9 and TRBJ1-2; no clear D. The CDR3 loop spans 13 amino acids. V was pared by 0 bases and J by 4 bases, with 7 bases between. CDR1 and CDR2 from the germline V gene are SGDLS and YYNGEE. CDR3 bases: TGTGCCAGCAGCGTAGAGGCAGCCTATGGCTACACCTTC. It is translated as CASSVEAAYGYTF.

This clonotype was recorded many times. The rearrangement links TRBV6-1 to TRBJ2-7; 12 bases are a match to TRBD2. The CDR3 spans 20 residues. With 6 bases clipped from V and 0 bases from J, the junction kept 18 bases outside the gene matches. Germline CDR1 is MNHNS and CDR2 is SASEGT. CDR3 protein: CASRVTGSSGGATNSYEQYF. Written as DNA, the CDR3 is TGTGCCAGCAGAGTCACAGGGTCTAGCGGGGGGGCCACAAACTCCTACGAGCAGTACTTC.

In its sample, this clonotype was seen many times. The CDR3 nucleotides read TGTGCCAGCAGAGGAAGGGGATTGGGGAATTCACCCCTCCACTTT. Translation: CASRGRGLGNSPLHF. This chain links TRBV5-5 with TRBJ1-6; TRBD1 is a possible D gene (5 bases). With 5 bases removed from V and 7 bases from J, the gap between germline ends came to 16 bases. The CDR3 has 15 amino acids. CDR1 is SGHKS, CDR2 YYEKEE, per germline (reference sequence).

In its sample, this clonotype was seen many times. CDR3 DNA: TGTGCCAGCAGCTTAACGACAGGGATCGGGGCCAACGTCCTGACTTTC. Translated: CASSLTTGIGANVLTF. J is TRBJ2-6 and V is TRBV7-3; 7 nucleotides align to TRBD1. The CDR3 runs 16 residues. Germline CDR1 SGHTA, CDR2 FQGTGA. With V trimmed by 0 bases and J by 4 bases, 3 bases remained unmatched. Full variable domain (missing parts from reference TRBV7-3 and TRBJ2-6): GAGVSQTPSNKVTEKGKYVELRCDPISGHTALYWYRQSLGQGPEFLIYFQGTGAADDSGLPNDRFFAVRPEGSVSTLKIQRTERGDSAVYLCASSLTTGIGANVLTFGAGSRLTVL.

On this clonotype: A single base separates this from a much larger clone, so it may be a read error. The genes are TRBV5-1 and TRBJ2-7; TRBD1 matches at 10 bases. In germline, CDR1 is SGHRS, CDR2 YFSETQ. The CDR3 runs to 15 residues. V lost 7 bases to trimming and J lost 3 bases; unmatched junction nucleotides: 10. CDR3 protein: CASGKPGQGFYEQYF. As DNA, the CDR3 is TGCGCCAGCGGCAAACCGGGACAGGGGTTCTACGAGCAGTACTTC.

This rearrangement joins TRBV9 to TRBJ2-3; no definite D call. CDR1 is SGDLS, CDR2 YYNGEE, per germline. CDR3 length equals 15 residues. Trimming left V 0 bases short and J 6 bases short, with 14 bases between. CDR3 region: CASSVVGGPRDTQYF. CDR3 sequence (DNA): TGTGCCAGCAGCGTAGTAGGTGGACCCCGGGATACGCAGTATTTT.

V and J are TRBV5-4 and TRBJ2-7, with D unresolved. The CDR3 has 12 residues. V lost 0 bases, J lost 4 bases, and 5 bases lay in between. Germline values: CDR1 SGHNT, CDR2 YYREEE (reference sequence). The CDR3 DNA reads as TGTGCCAGCAGCTTGGAGAGGTACGAGCAGTACTTC. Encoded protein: CASSLERYEQYF.

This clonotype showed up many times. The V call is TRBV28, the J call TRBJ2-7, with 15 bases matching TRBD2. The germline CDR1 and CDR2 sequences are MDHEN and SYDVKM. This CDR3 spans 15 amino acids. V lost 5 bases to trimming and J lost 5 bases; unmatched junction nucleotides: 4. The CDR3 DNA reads TGTGCCAGCAGTGGACTAGCGGGAGGGCCCAACGAGCAGTACTTC. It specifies CASSGLAGGPNEQYF.

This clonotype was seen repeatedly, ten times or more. CDR3 sequence reads: CASSRQVDTEAFF. CDR3 bases: TGTGCCAGCAGCCGCCAGGTTGACACTGAAGCTTTCTTT. The rearrangement joins TRBV3-1 to TRBJ1-1; no clear D. Trimming removed 4 bases at V and 3 bases at J, with 9 bases between. The germline V gene encodes CDR1 LGHDT and CDR2 YNNKEL (reference sequence). The CDR3 sequence is 13 residues long.

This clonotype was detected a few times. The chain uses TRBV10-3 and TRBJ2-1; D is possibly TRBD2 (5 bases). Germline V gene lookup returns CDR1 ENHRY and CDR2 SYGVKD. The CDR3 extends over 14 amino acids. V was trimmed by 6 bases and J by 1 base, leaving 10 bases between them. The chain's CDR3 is CAISAGESYNEQFF. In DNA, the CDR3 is TGTGCCATCAGCGCGGGTGAATCCTACAATGAGCAGTTCTTC.

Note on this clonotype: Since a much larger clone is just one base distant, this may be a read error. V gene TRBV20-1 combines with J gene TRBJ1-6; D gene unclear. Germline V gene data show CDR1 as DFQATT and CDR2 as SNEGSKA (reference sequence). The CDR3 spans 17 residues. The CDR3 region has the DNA TGCAGTGCTAGAGATCACTCCCCGAGCTCCTATAGTTCACCCCTCCACTTT. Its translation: CSARDHSPSSYSSPLHF.

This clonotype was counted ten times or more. CDR3 sequence: CASSQATSDTQYF. Written as DNA, the CDR3 is TGTGCCAGCAGCCAAGCGACTAGCGATACGCAGTATTTT. The chain recombines TRBV3-1 with TRBJ2-3; TRBD2 agrees at 7 bases. CDR3 length equals 13 residues. The germline CDR1 and CDR2 sequences are LGHDT and YNNKEL (reference sequence). Trimming at V came to 1 base and at J to 6 bases, leaving 1 base not matched to a gene.

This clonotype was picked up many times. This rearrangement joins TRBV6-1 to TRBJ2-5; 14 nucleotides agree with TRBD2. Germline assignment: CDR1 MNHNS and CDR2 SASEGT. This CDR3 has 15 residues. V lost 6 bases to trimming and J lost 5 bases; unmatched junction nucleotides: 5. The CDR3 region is CASSRTSGRQETQYF. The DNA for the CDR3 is TGTGCCAGCAGCAGGACTAGCGGGAGGCAGGAGACCCAGTACTTC.

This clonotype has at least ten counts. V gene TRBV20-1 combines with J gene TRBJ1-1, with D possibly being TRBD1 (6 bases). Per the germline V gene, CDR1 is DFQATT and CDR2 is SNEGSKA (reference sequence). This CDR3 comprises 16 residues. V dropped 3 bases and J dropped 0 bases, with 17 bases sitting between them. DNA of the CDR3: TGCAGTGCTAGTCGGGGGGCCAGCCTCATGAACACTGAAGCTTTCTTT. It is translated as CSASRGASLMNTEAFF.

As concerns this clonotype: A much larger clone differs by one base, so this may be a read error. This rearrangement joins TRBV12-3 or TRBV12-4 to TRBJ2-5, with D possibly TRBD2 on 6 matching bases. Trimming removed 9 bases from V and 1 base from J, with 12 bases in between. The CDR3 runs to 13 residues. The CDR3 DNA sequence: TGTGCCAGAAGCGGGCAAGCCCAAGAGACCCAGTACTTC. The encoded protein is CARSGQAQETQYF.

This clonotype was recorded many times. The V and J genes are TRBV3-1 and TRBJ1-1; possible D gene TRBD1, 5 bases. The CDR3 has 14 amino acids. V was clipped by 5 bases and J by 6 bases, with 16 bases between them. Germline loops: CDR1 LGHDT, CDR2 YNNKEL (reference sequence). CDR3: CASSSSGLWAEAFF. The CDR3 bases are TGTGCCAGCAGCTCCTCGGGACTTTGGGCTGAAGCTTTCTTT. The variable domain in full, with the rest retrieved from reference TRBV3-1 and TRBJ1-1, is DTAVSQTPKYLVTQMGNDKSIKCEQNLGHDTMYWYKQDSKKFLKIMFSYNNKELIINETVPNRFSPKSPDKAHLNLHINSLELGDSAVYFCASSSSGLWAEAFFGQGTRLTVV.

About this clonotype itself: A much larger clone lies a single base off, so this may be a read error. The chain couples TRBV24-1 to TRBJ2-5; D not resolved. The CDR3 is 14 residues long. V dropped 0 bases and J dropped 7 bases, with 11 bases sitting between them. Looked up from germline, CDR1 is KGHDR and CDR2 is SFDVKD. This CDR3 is CATSDLSGLGTQYF. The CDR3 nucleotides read TGTGCCACCAGTGATTTGAGTGGCTTGGGGACCCAGTACTTC.